This entry describes one TCR beta chain. This table comes from immunoSEQ multiplex PCR, and its TCRdb copy is limited to in-frame clones, with some not included. The sample includes some 200,000 clones, approximately 92% of them seen just once. This entry is derived from a study of control samples from healthy donors and cancer patients. Sequencing used blood. This TCR came from a man aged 18 to 29 in good health.

In DNA form, the CDR3 reads TGTGCCAGCACCTTAAGCGGGGGGGCCGGTGAGCAGTTCTTC. It translates to CASTLSGGAGEQFF. The rearrangement uses TRBV28 and TRBJ2-1; 10 bases agree with TRBD2. Unmatched junction bases numbered 9, after V lost 7 bases and J lost 9 bases. CDR1 is MDHEN and CDR2 is SYDVKM in the germline V gene. The CDR3 sequence is 14 residues long.